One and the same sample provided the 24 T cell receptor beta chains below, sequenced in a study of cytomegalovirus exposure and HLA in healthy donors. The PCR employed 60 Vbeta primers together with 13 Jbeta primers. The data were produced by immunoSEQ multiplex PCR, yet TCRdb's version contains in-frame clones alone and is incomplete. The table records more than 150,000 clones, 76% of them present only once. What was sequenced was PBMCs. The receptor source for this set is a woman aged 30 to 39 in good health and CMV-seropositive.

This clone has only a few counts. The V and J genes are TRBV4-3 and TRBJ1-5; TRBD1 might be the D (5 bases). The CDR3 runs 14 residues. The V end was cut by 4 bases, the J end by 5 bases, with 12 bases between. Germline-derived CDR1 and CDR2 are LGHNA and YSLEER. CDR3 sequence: CASSPGQLYQPQHF. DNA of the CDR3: TGCGCCAGCAGCCCCGGACAACTTTATCAGCCCCAGCATTTT.

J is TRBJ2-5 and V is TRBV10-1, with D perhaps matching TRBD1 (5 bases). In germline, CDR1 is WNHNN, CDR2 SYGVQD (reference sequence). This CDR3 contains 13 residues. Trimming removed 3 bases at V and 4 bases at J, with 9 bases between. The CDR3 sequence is CASSDPRAETQYF. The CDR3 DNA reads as TGCGCCAGCAGTGACCCCAGGGCAGAGACCCAGTACTTC.

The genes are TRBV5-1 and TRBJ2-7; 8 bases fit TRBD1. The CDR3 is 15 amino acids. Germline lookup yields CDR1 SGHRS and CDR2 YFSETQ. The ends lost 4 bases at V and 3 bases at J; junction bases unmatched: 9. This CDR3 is CASSPNQGAVYEQYF. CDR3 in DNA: TGCGCCAGCAGCCCTAATCAGGGGGCCGTCTACGAGCAGTACTTC.

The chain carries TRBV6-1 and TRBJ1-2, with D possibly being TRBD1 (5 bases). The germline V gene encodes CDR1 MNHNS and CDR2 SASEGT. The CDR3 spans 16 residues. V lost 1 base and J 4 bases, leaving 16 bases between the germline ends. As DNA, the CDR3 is TGTGCCAGCAGTGAAGACTGGGCGACAGAAGTCTATGGCTACACCTTC. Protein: CASSEDWATEVYGYTF.

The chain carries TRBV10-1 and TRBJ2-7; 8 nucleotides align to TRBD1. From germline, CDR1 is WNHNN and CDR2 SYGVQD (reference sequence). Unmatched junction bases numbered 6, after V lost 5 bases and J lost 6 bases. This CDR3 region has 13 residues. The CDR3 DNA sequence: TGCGCCAGCAGTTTGACAGGGGTGGGCGAGCAGTACTTC. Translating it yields CASSLTGVGEQYF.

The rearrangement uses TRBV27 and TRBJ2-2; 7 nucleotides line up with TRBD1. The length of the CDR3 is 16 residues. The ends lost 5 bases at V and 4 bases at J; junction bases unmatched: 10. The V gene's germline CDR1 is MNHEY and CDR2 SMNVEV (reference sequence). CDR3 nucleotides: TGTGCCAGCAGTCCATGGGCGGCAGGGGGCACCGGGGAGCTGTTTTTT. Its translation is CASSPWAAGGTGELFF.

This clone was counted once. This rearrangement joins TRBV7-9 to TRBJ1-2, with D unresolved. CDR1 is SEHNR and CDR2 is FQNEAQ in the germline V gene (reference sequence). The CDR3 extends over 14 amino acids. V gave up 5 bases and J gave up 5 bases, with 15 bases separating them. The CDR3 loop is CASSPPGVRYGYTF. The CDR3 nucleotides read TGTGCCAGCAGCCCCCCGGGAGTGAGGTATGGCTACACCTTC.

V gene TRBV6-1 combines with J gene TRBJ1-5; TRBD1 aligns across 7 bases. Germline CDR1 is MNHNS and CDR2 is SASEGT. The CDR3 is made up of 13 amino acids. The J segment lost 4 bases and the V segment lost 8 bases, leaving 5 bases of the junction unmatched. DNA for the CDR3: TGTGCCAGCCTCCGGGACAGAAATCAGCCCCAGCATTTT. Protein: CASLRDRNQPQHF.

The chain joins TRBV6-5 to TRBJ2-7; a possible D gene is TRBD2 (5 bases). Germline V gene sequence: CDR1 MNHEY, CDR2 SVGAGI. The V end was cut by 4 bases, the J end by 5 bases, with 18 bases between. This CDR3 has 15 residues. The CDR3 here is CASSSAEGPLNEQYF. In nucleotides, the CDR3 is TGTGCCAGCAGTTCCGCCGAGGGCCCCCTGAACGAGCAGTACTTC.

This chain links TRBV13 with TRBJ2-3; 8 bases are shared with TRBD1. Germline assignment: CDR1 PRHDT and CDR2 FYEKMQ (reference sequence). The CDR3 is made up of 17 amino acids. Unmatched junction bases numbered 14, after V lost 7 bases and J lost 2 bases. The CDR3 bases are TGTGCCAGCACCAATCGTAGGACAGGGCCGATCACAGATACGCAGTATTTT. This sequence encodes CASTNRRTGPITDTQYF.

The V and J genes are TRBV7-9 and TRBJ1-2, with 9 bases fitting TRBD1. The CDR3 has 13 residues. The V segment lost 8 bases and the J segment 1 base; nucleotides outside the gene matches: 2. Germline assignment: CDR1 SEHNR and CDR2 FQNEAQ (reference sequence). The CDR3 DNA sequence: TGTGCCAGCGCGGGACAGGGTAACTATGGCTACACCTTC. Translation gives CASAGQGNYGYTF.

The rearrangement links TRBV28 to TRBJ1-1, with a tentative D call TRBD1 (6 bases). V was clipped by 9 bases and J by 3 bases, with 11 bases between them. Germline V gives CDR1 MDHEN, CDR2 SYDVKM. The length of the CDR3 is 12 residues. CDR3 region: CASATGYTEAFF. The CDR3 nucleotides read TGTGCCAGTGCAACAGGGTACACTGAAGCTTTCTTT. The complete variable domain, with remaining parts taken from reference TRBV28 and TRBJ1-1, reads DVKVTQSSRYLVKRTGEKVFLECVQDMDHENMFWYRQDPGLGLRLIYFSYDVKMKEKGDIPEGYSVSREKKERFSLILESASTNQTSMYLCASATGYTEAFFGQGTRLTVV.

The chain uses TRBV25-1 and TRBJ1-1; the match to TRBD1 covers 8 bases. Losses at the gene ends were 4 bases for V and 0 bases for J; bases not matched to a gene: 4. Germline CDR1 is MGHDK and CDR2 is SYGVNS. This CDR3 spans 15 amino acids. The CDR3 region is CASSGLTGVNTEAFF. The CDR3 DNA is TGTGCCAGCAGTGGTCTGACAGGGGTGAACACTGAAGCTTTCTTT.

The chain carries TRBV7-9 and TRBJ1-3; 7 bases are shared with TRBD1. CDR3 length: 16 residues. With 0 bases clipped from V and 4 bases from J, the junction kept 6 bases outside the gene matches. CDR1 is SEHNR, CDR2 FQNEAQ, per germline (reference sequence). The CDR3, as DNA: TGTGCCAGCAGCTTAGCGTTGCAGGGGGGCGGAAACACCATATATTTT. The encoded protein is CASSLALQGGGNTIYF. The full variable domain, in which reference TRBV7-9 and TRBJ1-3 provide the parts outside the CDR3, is DTGVSQNPRHKITKRGQNVTFRCDPISEHNRLYWYRQTLGQGPEFLTYFQNEAQLEKSRLLSDRFSAERPKGSFSTLEIQRTEQGDSAMYLCASSLALQGGGNTIYFGEGSWLTVV.

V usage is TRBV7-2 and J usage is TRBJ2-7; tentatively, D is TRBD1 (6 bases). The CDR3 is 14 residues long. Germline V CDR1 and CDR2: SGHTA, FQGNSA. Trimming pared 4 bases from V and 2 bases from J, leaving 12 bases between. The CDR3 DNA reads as TGTGCCAGCAGCTCCGGGACAAACACCTACGAGCAGTACTTC. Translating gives CASSSGTNTYEQYF.

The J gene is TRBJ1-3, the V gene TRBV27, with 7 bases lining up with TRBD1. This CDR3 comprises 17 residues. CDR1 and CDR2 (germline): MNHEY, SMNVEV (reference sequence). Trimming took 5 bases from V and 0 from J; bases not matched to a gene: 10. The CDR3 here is CASSPLGQPDSGNTIYF. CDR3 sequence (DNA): TGTGCCAGCAGTCCTCTGGGACAGCCTGACTCTGGAAACACCATATATTTT.

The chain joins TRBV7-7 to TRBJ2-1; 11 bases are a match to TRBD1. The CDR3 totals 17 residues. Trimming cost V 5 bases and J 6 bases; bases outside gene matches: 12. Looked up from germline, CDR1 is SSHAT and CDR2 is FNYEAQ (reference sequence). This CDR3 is CASSPWVGTGGINEQFF. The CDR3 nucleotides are TGTGCCAGCAGCCCCTGGGTGGGGACAGGGGGGATCAATGAGCAGTTCTTC.

The CDR3 DNA sequence: TGTGCCAGCAGCTTGGGGACAACCTACTCCACAGATACGCAGTATTTT. This encodes CASSLGTTYSTDTQYF. J is TRBJ2-3 and V is TRBV7-8, with D tentatively TRBD1 (6 bases). The CDR3 runs 16 residues. In germline, CDR1 is SGHVS, CDR2 FQNEAQ. Trimming stripped 3 bases from V and 2 bases from J, with 15 bases between.

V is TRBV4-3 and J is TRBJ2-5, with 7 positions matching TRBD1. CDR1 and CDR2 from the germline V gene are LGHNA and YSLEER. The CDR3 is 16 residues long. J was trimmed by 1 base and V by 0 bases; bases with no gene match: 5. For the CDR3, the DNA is TGCGCCAGCAGCCAAGAAAGCGACAGGGTCCAAGAGACCCAGTACTTC. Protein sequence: CASSQESDRVQETQYF.

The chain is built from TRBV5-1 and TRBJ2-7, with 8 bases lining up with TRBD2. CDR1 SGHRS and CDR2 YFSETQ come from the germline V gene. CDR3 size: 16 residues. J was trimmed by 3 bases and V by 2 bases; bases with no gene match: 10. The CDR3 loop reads CASSFPVGSGDYEQYF. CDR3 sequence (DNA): TGCGCCAGCAGCTTCCCGGTTGGTAGCGGGGACTACGAGCAGTACTTC.

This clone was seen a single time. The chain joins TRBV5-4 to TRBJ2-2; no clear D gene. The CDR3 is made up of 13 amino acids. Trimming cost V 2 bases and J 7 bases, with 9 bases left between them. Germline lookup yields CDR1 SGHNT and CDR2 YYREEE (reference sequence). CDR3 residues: CASSLEPGGELFF. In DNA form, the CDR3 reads TGTGCCAGCAGCTTAGAACCCGGCGGGGAGCTGTTTTTT.

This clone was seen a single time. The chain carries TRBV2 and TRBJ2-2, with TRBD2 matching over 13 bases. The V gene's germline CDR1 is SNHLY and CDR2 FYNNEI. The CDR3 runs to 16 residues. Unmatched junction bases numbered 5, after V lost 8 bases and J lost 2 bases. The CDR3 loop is CASQRTSGGNTGELFF. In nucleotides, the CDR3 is TGTGCCAGCCAGAGGACTAGCGGGGGTAACACCGGGGAGCTGTTTTTT.

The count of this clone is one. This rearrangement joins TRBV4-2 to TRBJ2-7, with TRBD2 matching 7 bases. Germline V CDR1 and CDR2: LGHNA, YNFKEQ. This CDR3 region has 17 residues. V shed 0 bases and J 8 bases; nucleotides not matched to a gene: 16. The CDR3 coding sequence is TGTGCCAGCAGCCAAGATTACGCGGGCGGGGGAGTGGGAAAGCAGTACTTC. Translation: CASSQDYAGGGVGKQYF.

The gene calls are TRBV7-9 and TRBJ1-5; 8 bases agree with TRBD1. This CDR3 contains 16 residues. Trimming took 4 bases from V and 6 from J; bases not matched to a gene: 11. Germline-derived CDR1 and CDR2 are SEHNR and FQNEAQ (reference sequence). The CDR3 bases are TGTGCCAGCAGCTGGGGCCCCGACAGGGGAGGTCAGCCCCAGCATTTT. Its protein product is CASSWGPDRGGQPQHF.